Shown below are 18 T cell receptor beta chains from a single sample sequenced in a study of blood T cell repertoires in COVID-19. Profiling relied on immunoSEQ multiplex PCR, and the TCRdb table lists in-frame clones only, not all of them. The data show tens of thousands of clones, with about four fifths seen just once and 4% to 6% held by the top ten. Sequencing was performed on peripheral blood. The origin of the receptors is an elderly man with COVID-19, enrolled during active disease.

The rearrangement uses TRBV9 and TRBJ1-5; TRBD1 matches 7 bases. Unmatched junction bases numbered 5, after V lost 4 bases and J lost 4 bases. The CDR3 runs to 14 residues. Germline V gene sequence: CDR1 SGDLS, CDR2 YYNGEE. The DNA for the CDR3 is TGTGCCAGCAGCCCCGGGACAGAGAATCAGCCCCAGCATTTT. This sequence encodes CASSPGTENQPQHF.

The rearrangement uses TRBV28 and TRBJ2-7; 7 bases align to TRBD1. This CDR3 is built from 12 residues. With V trimmed by 8 bases and J by 1 base, 2 bases remained unmatched. The V gene's germline CDR1 is MDHEN and CDR2 SYDVKM. CDR3: CASGTASYEQYF. The DNA of the CDR3 is TGTGCCAGCGGGACAGCATCCTACGAGCAGTACTTC. The full variable domain, in which reference TRBV28 and TRBJ2-7 provide the parts outside the CDR3, is DVKVTQSSRYLVKRTGEKVFLECVQDMDHENMFWYRQDPGLGLRLIYFSYDVKMKEKGDIPEGYSVSREKKERFSLILESASTNQTSMYLCASGTASYEQYFGPGTRLTVT.

The chain joins TRBV2 to TRBJ1-3; 9 bases fit TRBD1. Germline CDR1 is SNHLY and CDR2 is FYNNEI. The CDR3 consists of 15 residues. The V gene end was trimmed by 4 bases and the J gene end by 3 bases; junction bases not matched to a gene: 4. Written as DNA, the CDR3 is TGTGCCAGCAGTGGGGGACAGGGTAATGGAAACACCATATATTTT. Protein product: CASSGGQGNGNTIYF. Full variable domain (outside the CDR3, taken from reference TRBV2 and TRBJ1-3): EPEVTQTPSHQVTQMGQEVILRCVPISNHLYFYWYRQILGQKVEFLVSFYNNEISEKSEIFDDQFSVERPDGSNFTLKIRSTKLEDSAMYFCASSGGQGNGNTIYFGEGSWLTVV.

The rearrangement links TRBV29-1 to TRBJ2-6; 10 bases agree with TRBD1. Losses at the gene ends were 1 base for V and 2 bases for J; bases not matched to a gene: 2. CDR1 is SQVTM, CDR2 ANQGSEA, per germline. The CDR3 extends over 16 amino acids. CDR3 loop: CSVEGQGATGANVLTF. The CDR3 region has the DNA TGCAGCGTTGAAGGACAGGGGGCTACTGGGGCCAACGTCCTGACTTTC.

CDR3 region: CASSFGRGFMNTQYF. CDR3 nucleotide sequence: TGTGCCAGCAGCTTTGGCAGGGGGTTTATGAATACGCAGTATTTT. The V and J genes are TRBV11-2 and TRBJ2-3, with 7 bases fitting TRBD1. Trimming removed 3 bases from V and 7 bases from J; junction bases left unmatched: 10. In germline, CDR1 is SGHAT, CDR2 FQNNGV. The CDR3 runs 15 residues.

This chain connects TRBV19 to TRBJ2-7; 9 positions agree with TRBD1. Germline CDR1 is LNHDA and CDR2 is SQIVND (reference sequence). The V segment lost 3 bases and the J segment 4 bases; nucleotides outside the gene matches: 4. CDR3 size: 14 residues. CDR3 DNA sequence: TGTGCCAGTAGTATGACAGGGGGAGCGTACGAGCAGTACTTC. Encoded protein: CASSMTGGAYEQYF.

V is TRBV4-1 and J is TRBJ1-5, with a weak D call TRBD1 (6 bases). Germline V gene data show CDR1 as MGHRA and CDR2 as YSYEKL. The length of the CDR3 is 15 residues. V lost 4 bases to trimming and J lost 7 bases, with 17 bases between them. The CDR3 loop is CASSLYTGMTQPQHF. The CDR3 DNA is TGCGCCAGCAGCCTATATACAGGGATGACGCAGCCCCAGCATTTT.

V usage is TRBV7-3 and J usage is TRBJ2-7, with TRBD2 identical over 7 bases. CDR1 and CDR2 from the germline V gene are SGHTA and FQGTGA. The length of the CDR3 is 15 residues. V shed 4 bases and J 3 bases; nucleotides not matched to a gene: 9. The CDR3 sequence is CASSSRPSGVYEQYF. CDR3 nucleotide sequence: TGTGCCAGCAGCTCCCGCCCAAGCGGGGTCTACGAGCAGTACTTC.

This rearrangement joins TRBV25-1 to TRBJ1-2, with 9 bases matching TRBD1. Germline V CDR1 and CDR2: MGHDK, SYGVNS. The V and J ends lost 6 bases and 7 bases, in that order; junction bases with no gene match: 6. This CDR3 has 13 residues. Here the CDR3 reads CASSRQGESGYTF. Here the CDR3 DNA reads TGTGCCAGCAGCCGACAGGGGGAGTCTGGCTACACCTTC.

This clone was counted once. The chain joins TRBV7-3 to TRBJ2-1; tentative D call: TRBD1 (6 bases). CDR1 and CDR2 from the germline V gene are SGHTA and FQGTGA. V was pared by 5 bases and J by 5 bases, with 10 bases between. The CDR3 sequence is 13 residues long. The chain's CDR3 is CASSPGANNEQFF. The CDR3 DNA reads TGTGCCAGCAGCCCAGGGGCGAACAATGAGCAGTTCTTC.

This chain links TRBV19 with TRBJ1-1; D is unresolved. Trimming took off 6 bases at V and 1 base at J, with 12 bases between the two ends. CDR1 is LNHDA, CDR2 SQIVND, per germline (reference sequence). The CDR3 consists of 14 residues. The CDR3 region is CASSPVVRNTEAFF. The CDR3 DNA follows: TGTGCCAGTAGCCCAGTTGTAAGGAACACTGAAGCTTTCTTT.

The chain employs TRBV24-1 and TRBJ2-4; TRBD2 might be the D (5 bases). Germline-derived CDR1 and CDR2 are KGHDR and SFDVKD. V was clipped by 9 bases and J by 9 bases, with 14 bases between them. The CDR3 extends over 12 amino acids. For the CDR3, the DNA is TGTGCCACCGGAGGAGATGGCGGCATTCAGTACTTC. Encoded protein: CATGGDGGIQYF.

The chain recombines TRBV30 with TRBJ1-3; D unclear. The CDR3 sequence is 14 residues long. V was shortened by 2 bases and J by 3 bases, with 11 bases between the two germline ends. Germline CDR1 GTSNPN, CDR2 SVGIG (reference sequence). In DNA, the CDR3 is TGTGCCTGGAGTTTTCGAGGTGATGGAAACACCATATATTTT. Its translation is CAWSFRGDGNTIYF.

This clone was detected only once. This chain links TRBV6-5 with TRBJ1-1, with D maybe TRBD1 (6 bases). The CDR3 totals 12 residues. V was trimmed by 7 bases and J by 5 bases, leaving 11 bases between them. Germline-derived CDR1 and CDR2 are MNHEY and SVGAGI. CDR3 sequence: CASKSGVTEAFF. As DNA, the CDR3 is TGTGCCAGCAAATCAGGGGTTACTGAAGCTTTCTTT.

The genes are TRBV2 and TRBJ1-1; the match to TRBD1 covers 10 bases. The CDR3 spans 14 residues. The germline gives CDR1 SNHLY, CDR2 FYNNEI. Trimming cost V 4 bases and J 4 bases; bases outside gene matches: 3. The CDR3 sequence: CASSVGTGVTEAFF. The CDR3 DNA follows: TGTGCCAGCAGTGTGGGGACAGGGGTCACTGAAGCTTTCTTT.

The chain uses TRBV21-1 and TRBJ1-5; the D call TRBD1 from the table was never checked on the DNA. TRBV21-1 is given as a pseudogene. The CDR3 extends over 18 amino acids. The DNA of the CDR3 is TGTGCCAGCAGATGCCACATTCAGGGAATCCATAGCAATCAGCCCCAGCATTTT. This sequence encodes CASRCHIQGIHSNQPQHF.

This chain links TRBV19 with TRBJ2-1; 9 bases are shared with TRBD2. Germline V gene sequence: CDR1 LNHDA, CDR2 SQIVND (reference sequence). Losses at the gene ends were 5 bases for V and 8 bases for J; bases not matched to a gene: 13. This CDR3 region has 16 residues. CDR3 region: CASSALRAGGGDEQFF. The CDR3 nucleotides read TGTGCCAGTAGTGCCCTCAGAGCGGGGGGTGGAGATGAGCAGTTCTTC.

The rearrangement uses TRBV6-1 and TRBJ1-1; no clear D. The CDR3 spans 17 residues. V gave up 0 bases and J gave up 5 bases, with 19 bases separating them. CDR1 and CDR2 from the germline V gene are MNHNS and SASEGT. The CDR3 coding sequence is TGTGCCAGCAGTGAAGCGCGGGAACCGGGAGGAAAGACTGAAGCTTTCTTT. It specifies CASSEAREPGGKTEAFF.